The entry below describes one T cell receptor (beta chain). The record originates from a study of OX40 agonist ivuxolimab in advanced cancers. Method: immunoSEQ multiplex PCR; TCRdb's copy keeps in-frame clones and lacks some. The data show 65,000 to 75,000 clones, with more than 70% seen just once and 5% to 6.5% held by the top ten. Trimming stripped 4 bases from V and 2 bases from J, with 20 bases between. The CDR3 runs to 17 residues. Germline V gene sequence: CDR1 PRHDT, CDR2 FYEKMQ (reference sequence). This sample comprised CD4+ or CD8+ T cells sorted from blood, obtained in a trial of the OX40 agonist ivuxolimab. The TCR comes from an adult with an advanced solid tumor such as melanoma, head and neck, liver or kidney cancer. The chain joins TRBV13 to TRBJ2-5; a weak D match, TRBD2 (6 bases). DNA of the CDR3: TGTGCCAGCAGCTCGACAAAGATTTCCGGGAGTCAAGAGACCCAGTACTTC. Translated: CASSSTKISGSQETQYF.